The 17 T cell receptor beta chains given below trace back to one sample, sequenced in a study of vaccination effects on CD4 cells after COVID-19 (dated by TCRdb to the early 2020s). The library relied on the immunoSEQ multiplex PCR assay. Entries here come from immuneACCESS through TCRdb and include only in-frame sequences with V and J called. Some clones fail to appear in such tables; in the studies checked, an unresolved V gene covers under half of the shortfall, and the cause of the remainder is unknown. The sample table holds approximately 30,000 clones, of which around three quarters were seen once. The biggest ten clones account for around 22% of the sample. Antigens for these TCRs are unknown. To identify antigen-specific CD4+ T cell clonotypes by their expansion, the ViraFEST assay first stimulated PBMC with viral peptide pools and then applied TCR sequencing. After about 10 days of culture, CD4+ T cells were isolated with the EasySep CD4+ T cell isolation kit. None of the healthy vaccine recipients had a prior SARS-CoV-2 infection, which was confirmed by nucleocapsid antibody tests that came back negative both before and after vaccination.

This material consisted of CD4+ T cells from PBMCs cultured with HCoV-NL63 spike peptides, taken before COVID-19 vaccination. The label giving this sample's cell subset or site can be read as: HCoV-NL63 spike overlapping peptide pool stimulation. Source of these receptors: a human donor who received a COVID-19 vaccine.

The rearrangement links TRBV29-1 to TRBJ2-7; tentatively, D is TRBD1 (5 bases). Trimming pared 0 bases from V and 3 bases from J, leaving 12 bases between. Germline assignment: CDR1 SQVTM and CDR2 ANQGSEA. The CDR3 consists of 14 residues. The CDR3 is CSVEDRQGGYEQYF. CDR3 DNA: TGCAGCGTTGAAGATCGGCAGGGTGGCTACGAGCAGTACTTC.

The chain combines TRBV11-3 with TRBJ2-6; the match to TRBD1 covers 7 bases. CDR3 length: 22 residues. Trimming removed 0 bases from V and 0 bases from J; junction bases left unmatched: 17. Germline V lookup: CDR1 SGHNT, CDR2 YENEEA. The CDR3 nucleotides are TGTGCCAGCAGCTTAGATTTTAGGGAAGACAGGGCACCACCCTCTGGGGCCAACGTCCTGACTTTC. This codes for CASSLDFREDRAPPSGANVLTF.

The chain has TRBV25-1 and TRBJ2-5; either TRBD1 or TRBD2 may fit D (6 bases each). V gave up 6 bases and J gave up 4 bases, with 18 bases separating them. This CDR3 is 15 amino acids long. Germline-derived CDR1 and CDR2 are MGHDK and SYGVNS. CDR3 in DNA: TGTGCCAGCAGCCAGCAGGGGAACGGGAGAGAGACCCAGTACTTC. It codes for CASSQQGNGRETQYF.

This clone occurred a few times. This chain's CDR3 is CASSQDRVNEAFF. The CDR3 bases are TGTGCCAGCAGCCAGGACAGGGTTAATGAAGCTTTCTTT. The chain uses TRBV4-2 and TRBJ1-1; 8 bases map to TRBD1. Germline lookup yields CDR1 LGHNA and CDR2 YNFKEQ. The trim removed 3 bases at V and 7 bases at J, leaving 4 bases unmatched. The CDR3 spans 13 residues.

The chain links TRBV6-7 to TRBJ2-5; D gene uncertain. TRBV6-7 is annotated as an ORF whose role is uncertain. There are 14 residues in the CDR3. V lost 7 bases and J lost 1, with 13 bases in between. The CDR3 DNA is TGTGCCAGCACCGCCTCAGCCACCCAAGAGACCCAGTACTTC. It is translated as CASTASATQETQYF.

This clone was recorded once. The V gene is TRBV5-4, the J gene TRBJ1-1; possible D gene TRBD1, 5 bases. V was trimmed by 0 bases and J by 4 bases, leaving 13 bases between them. CDR3 length equals 15 residues. The germline gives CDR1 SGHNT, CDR2 YYREEE (reference sequence). The CDR3 region is CASSLDWARATEAFF. DNA for the CDR3: TGTGCCAGCAGCTTGGATTGGGCCAGGGCCACTGAAGCTTTCTTT.

The rearrangement joins TRBV20-1 to TRBJ2-5, with unresolved D. CDR1 DFQATT and CDR2 SNEGSKA come from the germline V gene (reference sequence). The CDR3 sequence is 10 residues long. The V end was cut by 7 bases, the J end by 0 bases, with 3 bases between. CDR3 amino acids: CSVYQETQYF. As DNA, the CDR3 is TGCAGTGTGTACCAAGAGACCCAGTACTTC.

This clone was detected once. CDR3 DNA sequence: TGTGCCAGCTCACCAGGCCCTCCCACCGCAGATACGCAGTATTTT. It specifies CASSPGPPTADTQYF. The chain combines TRBV18 with TRBJ2-3, with D uncertain. The V gene's germline CDR1 is KGHSH and CDR2 LQKENI. The CDR3 covers 15 residues. V was shortened by 2 bases and J by 4 bases, with 13 bases between the two germline ends.

The chain has TRBV30 and TRBJ1-1; 9 positions match TRBD1. Germline V gene lookup returns CDR1 GTSNPN and CDR2 SVGIG (reference sequence). Germline trimming cut 2 bases from V and 5 bases from J; bases unmatched to any gene: 9. The CDR3 totals 15 residues. CDR3 region: CAWSMRQTGGTEAFF. CDR3 nucleotides: TGTGCCTGGAGTATGCGACAGACAGGGGGGACTGAAGCTTTCTTT.

This rearrangement joins TRBV18 to TRBJ1-1; D is uncertain. Trimming left V 8 bases short and J 2 bases short, with 12 bases between. Germline CDR1 and CDR2: KGHSH and LQKENI. The CDR3 is 13 amino acids. Written as DNA, the CDR3 is TGTGCCAGCACAAGGAGCGAAAACACTGAAGCTTTCTTT. This encodes CASTRSENTEAFF.

This chain joins TRBV15 and TRBJ2-7, with D uncertain. Between the trimmed V and J ends, which lost 4 bases and 6 bases, there was a span of 13 bases. The CDR3 is 13 amino acids. CDR1 is LNHNV and CDR2 is YYDKDF in the germline V gene (reference sequence). CDR3 residues: CATSKVRLGEQYF. In DNA, the CDR3 is TGTGCCACCAGCAAGGTCCGCCTGGGCGAGCAGTACTTC.

The V call is TRBV7-8, the J call TRBJ1-1; D call uncertain. Germline V gene data show CDR1 as SGHVS and CDR2 as FQNEAQ. This CDR3 has 15 amino acids. V lost 4 bases to trimming and J lost 1 base, with 13 bases between them. The CDR3 is CASSSSAPWNTEAFF. The CDR3 nucleotides are TGTGCCAGCAGCTCCAGCGCACCCTGGAACACTGAAGCTTTCTTT.

The chain carries TRBV2 and TRBJ2-1, with a possible D match to TRBD2 (5 bases). Germline CDR1 reads SNHLY; CDR2 reads FYNNEI. This CDR3 has 16 amino acids. The germline V and J ends were trimmed by 4 bases and 1 base, with 14 bases remaining between them. The CDR3 loop is CASSVRGSRSYNEQFF. The CDR3 DNA follows: TGTGCCAGCAGTGTTAGAGGGAGTAGGTCCTACAATGAGCAGTTCTTC. The full variable domain, with the rest looked up from reference TRBV2 and TRBJ2-1, is EPEVTQTPSHQVTQMGQEVILRCVPISNHLYFYWYRQILGQKVEFLVSFYNNEISEKSEIFDDQFSVERPDGSNFTLKIRSTKLEDSAMYFCASSVRGSRSYNEQFFGPGTRLTVL.

The genes are TRBV11-2 and TRBJ2-1, with D perhaps TRBD1 or TRBD2 (5 bases each). V was shortened by 5 bases and J by 0 bases, with 14 bases between the two germline ends. CDR1 is SGHAT, CDR2 FQNNGV, per germline. CDR3 length equals 16 residues. The CDR3 region has the DNA TGTGCCAGCAGCCCAAGGGACCGAGGCTCCTACAATGAGCAGTTCTTC. Protein: CASSPRDRGSYNEQFF.

The chain employs TRBV5-4 and TRBJ2-2; 8 bases line up with TRBD1. V shed 0 bases and J 7 bases; nucleotides not matched to a gene: 5. The CDR3 length is 15 residues. The germline V gene has CDR1 SGHNT and CDR2 YYREEE (reference sequence). The CDR3 loop is CASSLVGQGYGELFF. The CDR3 coding sequence is TGTGCCAGCAGCTTGGTCGGACAGGGTTACGGGGAGCTGTTTTTT.

The chain employs TRBV7-2 and TRBJ1-2; D gene uncertain. The CDR3 covers 15 residues. V was cut by 4 bases and J by 5 bases, with 17 bases left in between. Germline V gene lookup returns CDR1 SGHTA and CDR2 FQGNSA. CDR3 protein: CASSSEPPQAYGYTF. CDR3 DNA sequence: TGTGCCAGCAGCTCCGAACCCCCGCAGGCTTATGGCTACACCTTC.

This clone was seen a single time. This chain connects TRBV11-3 to TRBJ2-1; D tentatively reads TRBD1 or TRBD2 (5 bases each). Trimming took 6 bases from V and 9 from J, leaving 18 bases between them. Germline loops: CDR1 SGHNT, CDR2 YENEEA. The CDR3 consists of 14 residues. CDR3 sequence (DNA): TGTGCCAGCAGACGGGATCCGGGGCACGGTGAGCAGTTCTTC. This codes for CASRRDPGHGEQFF.